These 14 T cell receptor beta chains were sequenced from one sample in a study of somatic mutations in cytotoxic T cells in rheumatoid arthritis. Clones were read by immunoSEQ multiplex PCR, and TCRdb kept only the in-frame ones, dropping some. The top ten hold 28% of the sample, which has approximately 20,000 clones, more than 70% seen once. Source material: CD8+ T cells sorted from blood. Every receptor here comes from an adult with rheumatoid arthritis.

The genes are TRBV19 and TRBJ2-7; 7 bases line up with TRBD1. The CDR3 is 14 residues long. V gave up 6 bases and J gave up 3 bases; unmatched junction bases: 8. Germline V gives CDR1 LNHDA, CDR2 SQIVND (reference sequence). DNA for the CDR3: TGTGCCAGTAGCTCAACAGGGGTCGACTACGAGCAGTACTTC. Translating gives CASSSTGVDYEQYF.

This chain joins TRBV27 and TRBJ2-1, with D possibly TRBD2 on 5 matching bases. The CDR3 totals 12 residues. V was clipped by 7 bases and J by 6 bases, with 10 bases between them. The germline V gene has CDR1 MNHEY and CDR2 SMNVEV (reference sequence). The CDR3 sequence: CASTGLGNEQFF. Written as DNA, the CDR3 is TGTGCCAGCACAGGACTCGGCAATGAGCAGTTCTTC.

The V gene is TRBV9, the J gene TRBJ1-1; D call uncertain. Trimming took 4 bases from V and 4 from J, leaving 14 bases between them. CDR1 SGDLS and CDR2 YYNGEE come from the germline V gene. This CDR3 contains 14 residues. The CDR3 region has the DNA TGTGCCAGCAGCCCGAGTGGGGTGATCACTGAAGCTTTCTTT. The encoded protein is CASSPSGVITEAFF. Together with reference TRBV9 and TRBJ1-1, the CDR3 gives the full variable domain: DSGVTQTPKHLITATGQRVTLRCSPRSGDLSVYWYQQSLDQGLQFLIQYYNGEERAKGNILERFSAQQFPDLHSELNLSSLELGDSALYFCASSPSGVITEAFFGQGTRLTVV.

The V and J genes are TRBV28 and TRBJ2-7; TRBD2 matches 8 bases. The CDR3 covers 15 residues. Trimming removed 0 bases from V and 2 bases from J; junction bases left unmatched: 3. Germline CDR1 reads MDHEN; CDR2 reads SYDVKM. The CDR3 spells CASSLWVRGAYEQYF. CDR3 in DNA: TGTGCCAGCAGTTTATGGGTGCGGGGGGCCTACGAGCAGTACTTC.

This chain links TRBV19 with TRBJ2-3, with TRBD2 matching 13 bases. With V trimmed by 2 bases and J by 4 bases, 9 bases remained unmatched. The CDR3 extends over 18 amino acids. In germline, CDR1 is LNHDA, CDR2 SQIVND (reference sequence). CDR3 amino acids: CASSITRTSGSRSDTQYF. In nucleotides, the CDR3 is TGTGCCAGTAGTATAACCCGGACTAGCGGGAGTAGGTCAGATACGCAGTATTTT.

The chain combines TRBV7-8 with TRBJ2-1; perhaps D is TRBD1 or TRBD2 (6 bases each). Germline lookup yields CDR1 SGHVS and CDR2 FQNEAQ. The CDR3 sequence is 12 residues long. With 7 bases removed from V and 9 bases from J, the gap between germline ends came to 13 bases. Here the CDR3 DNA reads TGTGCCAGCACCCCGGGGGCAGGTGAGCAGTTCTTC. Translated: CASTPGAGEQFF.

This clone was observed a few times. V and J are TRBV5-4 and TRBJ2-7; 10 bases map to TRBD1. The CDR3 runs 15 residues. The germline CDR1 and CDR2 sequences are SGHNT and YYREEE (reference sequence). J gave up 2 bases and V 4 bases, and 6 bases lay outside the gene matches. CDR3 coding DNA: TGTGCCAGCAGCCCCGGGACAGGGGAGACCTACGAGCAGTACTTC. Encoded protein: CASSPGTGETYEQYF.

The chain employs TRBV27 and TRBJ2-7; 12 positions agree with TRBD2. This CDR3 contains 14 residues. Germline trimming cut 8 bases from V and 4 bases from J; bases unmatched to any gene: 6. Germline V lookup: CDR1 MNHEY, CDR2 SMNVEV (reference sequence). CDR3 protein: CASSTSGRFYEQYF. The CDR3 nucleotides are TGTGCCAGCTCGACTAGCGGGAGATTTTACGAGCAGTACTTC.

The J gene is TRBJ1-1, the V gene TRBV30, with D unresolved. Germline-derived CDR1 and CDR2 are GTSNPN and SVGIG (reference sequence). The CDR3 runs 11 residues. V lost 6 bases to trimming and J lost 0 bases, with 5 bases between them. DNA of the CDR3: TGTGCCTGTACGGTGAACACTGAAGCTTTCTTT. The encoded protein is CACTVNTEAFF.

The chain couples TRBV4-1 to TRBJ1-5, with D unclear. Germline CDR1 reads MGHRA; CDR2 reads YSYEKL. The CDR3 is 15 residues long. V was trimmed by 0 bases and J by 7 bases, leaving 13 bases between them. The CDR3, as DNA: TGCGCCAGCAGCCAAGATCCCTTCGGGCCCCAGCCCCAGCATTTT. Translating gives CASSQDPFGPQPQHF.

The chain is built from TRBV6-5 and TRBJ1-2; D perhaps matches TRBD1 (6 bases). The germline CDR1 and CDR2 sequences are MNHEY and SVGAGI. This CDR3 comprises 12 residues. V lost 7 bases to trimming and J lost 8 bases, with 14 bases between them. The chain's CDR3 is CASTPGTRGYTF. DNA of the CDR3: TGTGCCAGCACCCCGGGGACAAGAGGCTACACCTTC.

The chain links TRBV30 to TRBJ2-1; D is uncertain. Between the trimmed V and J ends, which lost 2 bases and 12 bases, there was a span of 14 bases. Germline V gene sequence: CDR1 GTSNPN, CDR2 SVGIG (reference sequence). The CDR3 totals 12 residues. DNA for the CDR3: TGTGCCTGGAGTTCCCAGCCCCCTGGGCAGTTCTTC. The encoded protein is CAWSSQPPGQFF. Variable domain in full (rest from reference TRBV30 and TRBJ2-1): SQTIHQWPATLVQPVGSPLSLECTVEGTSNPNLYWYRQAAGRGLQLLFYSVGIGQISSEVPQNLSASRPQDRQFILSSKKLLLSDSGFYLCAWSSQPPGQFFGPGTRLTVL.

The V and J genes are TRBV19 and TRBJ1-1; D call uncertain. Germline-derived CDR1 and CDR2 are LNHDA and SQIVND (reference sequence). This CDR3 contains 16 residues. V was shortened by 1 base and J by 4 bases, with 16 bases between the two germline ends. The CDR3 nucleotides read TGTGCCAGTAGTATAGCTAAGTCCCATGAGGTCACTGAAGCTTTCTTT. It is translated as CASSIAKSHEVTEAFF.

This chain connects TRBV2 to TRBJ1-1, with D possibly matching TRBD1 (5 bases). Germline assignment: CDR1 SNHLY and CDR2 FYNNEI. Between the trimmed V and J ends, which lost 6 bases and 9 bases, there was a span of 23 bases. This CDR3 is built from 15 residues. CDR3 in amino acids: CASRRRDQGTHQAFF. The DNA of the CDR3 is TGTGCCAGCAGACGCCGGGACCAAGGGACTCACCAAGCTTTCTTT.